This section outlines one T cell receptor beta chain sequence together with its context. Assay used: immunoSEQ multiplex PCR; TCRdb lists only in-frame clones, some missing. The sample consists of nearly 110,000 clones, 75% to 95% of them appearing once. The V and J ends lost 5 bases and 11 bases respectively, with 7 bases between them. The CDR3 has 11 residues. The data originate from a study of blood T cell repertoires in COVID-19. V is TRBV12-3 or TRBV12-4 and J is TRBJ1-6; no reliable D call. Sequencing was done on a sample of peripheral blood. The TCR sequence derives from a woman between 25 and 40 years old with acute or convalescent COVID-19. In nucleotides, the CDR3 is TGTGCCAGCAGTGGCACCACACCCCTCCACTTT. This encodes CASSGTTPLHF.